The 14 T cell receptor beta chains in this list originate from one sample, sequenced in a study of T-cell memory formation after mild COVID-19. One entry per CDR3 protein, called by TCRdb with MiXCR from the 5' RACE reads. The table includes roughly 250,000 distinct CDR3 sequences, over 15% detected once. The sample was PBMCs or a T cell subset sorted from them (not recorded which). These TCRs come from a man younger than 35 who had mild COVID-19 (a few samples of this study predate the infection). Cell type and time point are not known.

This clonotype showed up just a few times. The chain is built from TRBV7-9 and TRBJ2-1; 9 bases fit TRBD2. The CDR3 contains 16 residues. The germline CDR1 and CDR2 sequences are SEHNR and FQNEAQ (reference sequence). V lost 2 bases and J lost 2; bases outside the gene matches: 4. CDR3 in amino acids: CASSLSLAGTYNEQFF. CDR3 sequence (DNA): TGTGCCAGCAGCTTATCCCTAGCGGGGACCTACAATGAGCAGTTCTTC. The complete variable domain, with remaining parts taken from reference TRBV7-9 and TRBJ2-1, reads DTGVSQNPRHKITKRGQNVTFRCDPISEHNRLYWYRQTLGQGPEFLTYFQNEAQLEKSRLLSDRFSAERPKGSFSTLEIQRTEQGDSAMYLCASSLSLAGTYNEQFFGPGTRLTVL.

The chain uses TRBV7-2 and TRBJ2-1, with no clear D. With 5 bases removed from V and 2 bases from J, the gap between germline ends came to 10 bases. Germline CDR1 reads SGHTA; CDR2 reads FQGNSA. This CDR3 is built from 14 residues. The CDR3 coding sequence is TGTGCCAGCAGCCGACACCGCACCTACAATGAGCAGTTCTTC. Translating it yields CASSRHRTYNEQFF.

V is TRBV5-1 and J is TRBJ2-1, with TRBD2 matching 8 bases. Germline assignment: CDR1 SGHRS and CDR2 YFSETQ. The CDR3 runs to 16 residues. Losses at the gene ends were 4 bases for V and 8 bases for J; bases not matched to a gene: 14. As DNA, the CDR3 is TGCGCCAGCAGCCTAACCCGCTTGCGGGGGGAAGATGAGCAGTTCTTC. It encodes CASSLTRLRGEDEQFF. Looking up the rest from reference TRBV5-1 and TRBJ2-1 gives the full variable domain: KAGVTQTPRYLIKTRGQQVTLSCSPISGHRSVSWYQQTPGQGLQFLFEYFSETQRNKGNFPGRFSGRQFSNSRSEMNVSTLELGDSALYLCASSLTRLRGEDEQFFGPGTRLTVL.

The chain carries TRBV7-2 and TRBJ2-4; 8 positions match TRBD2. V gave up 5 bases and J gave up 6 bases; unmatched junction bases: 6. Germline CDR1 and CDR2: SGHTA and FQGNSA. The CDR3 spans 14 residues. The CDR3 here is CASSPGGPVNIQYF. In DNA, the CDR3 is TGTGCCAGCAGCCCGGGGGGGCCTGTAAACATTCAGTACTTC.

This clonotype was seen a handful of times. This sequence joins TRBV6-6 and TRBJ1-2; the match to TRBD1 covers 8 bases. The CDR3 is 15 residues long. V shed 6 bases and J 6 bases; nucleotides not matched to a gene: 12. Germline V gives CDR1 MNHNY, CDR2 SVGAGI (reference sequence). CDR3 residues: CASRLDRADGDGYTF. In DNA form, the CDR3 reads TGTGCCAGCAGATTGGACAGGGCCGATGGGGATGGCTACACCTTC.

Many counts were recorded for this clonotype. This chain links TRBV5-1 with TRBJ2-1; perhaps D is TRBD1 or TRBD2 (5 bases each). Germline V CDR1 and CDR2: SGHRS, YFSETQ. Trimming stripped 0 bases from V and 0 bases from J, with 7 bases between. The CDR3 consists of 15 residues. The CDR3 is CASSLEGSSYNEQFF. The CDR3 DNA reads TGCGCCAGCAGCTTGGAGGGGAGCTCCTACAATGAGCAGTTCTTC. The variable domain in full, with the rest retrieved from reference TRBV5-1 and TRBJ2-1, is KAGVTQTPRYLIKTRGQQVTLSCSPISGHRSVSWYQQTPGQGLQFLFEYFSETQRNKGNFPGRFSGRQFSNSRSEMNVSTLELGDSALYLCASSLEGSSYNEQFFGPGTRLTVL.

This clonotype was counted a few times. CDR3 protein: CASSINQGSNQPQHF. For the CDR3, the DNA is TGTGCCAGCAGCATCAACCAGGGTAGCAATCAGCCCCAGCATTTT. The chain is built from TRBV7-2 and TRBJ1-5, with D perhaps TRBD1 (5 bases). Trimming took 5 bases from V and 0 from J, leaving 11 bases between them. Germline assignment: CDR1 SGHTA and CDR2 FQGNSA. This CDR3 is 15 amino acids long.

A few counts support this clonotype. The CDR3 spells CSALAGGSFNNEQFF. CDR3 bases: TGCAGTGCACTAGCGGGGGGATCGTTTAACAATGAGCAGTTCTTC. The rearrangement joins TRBV20-1 to TRBJ2-1, with TRBD2 identical over 12 bases. The V gene's germline CDR1 is DFQATT and CDR2 SNEGSKA (reference sequence). This CDR3 spans 15 amino acids. V shed 6 bases, J shed 5 bases, and the junction held 8 bases outside the gene matches.

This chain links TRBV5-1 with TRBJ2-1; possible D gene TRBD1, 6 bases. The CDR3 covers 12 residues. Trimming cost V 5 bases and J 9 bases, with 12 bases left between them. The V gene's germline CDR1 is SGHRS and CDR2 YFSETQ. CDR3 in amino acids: CASRDQGGEQFF. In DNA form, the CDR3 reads TGCGCCAGCAGAGACCAAGGGGGTGAGCAGTTCTTC.

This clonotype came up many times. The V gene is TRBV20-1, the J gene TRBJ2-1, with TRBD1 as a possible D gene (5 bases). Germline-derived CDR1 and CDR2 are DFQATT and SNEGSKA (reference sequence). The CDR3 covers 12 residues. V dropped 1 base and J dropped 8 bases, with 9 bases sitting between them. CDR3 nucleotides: TGCAGTGCTAGAGGGACAACCCATGAGCAGTTCTTC. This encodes CSARGTTHEQFF.

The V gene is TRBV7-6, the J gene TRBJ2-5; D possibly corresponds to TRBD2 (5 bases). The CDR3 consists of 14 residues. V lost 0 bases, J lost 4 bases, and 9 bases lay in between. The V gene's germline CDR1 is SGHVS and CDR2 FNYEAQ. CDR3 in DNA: TGTGCCAGCAGCTTAGCGGTTGGGAGAGAGACCCAGTACTTC. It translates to CASSLAVGRETQYF.

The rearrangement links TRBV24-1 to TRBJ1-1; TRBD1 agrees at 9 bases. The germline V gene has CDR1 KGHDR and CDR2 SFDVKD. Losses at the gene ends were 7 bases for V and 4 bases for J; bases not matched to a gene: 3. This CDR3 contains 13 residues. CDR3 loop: CATRETGGTEAFF. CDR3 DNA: TGTGCCACCAGAGAGACAGGGGGCACTGAAGCTTTCTTT.

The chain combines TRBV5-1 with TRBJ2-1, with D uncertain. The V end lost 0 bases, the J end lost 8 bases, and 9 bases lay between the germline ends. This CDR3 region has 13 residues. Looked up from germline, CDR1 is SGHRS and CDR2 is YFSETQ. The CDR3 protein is CASSLGWGYEQFF. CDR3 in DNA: TGCGCCAGCAGCTTGGGTTGGGGATATGAGCAGTTCTTC.

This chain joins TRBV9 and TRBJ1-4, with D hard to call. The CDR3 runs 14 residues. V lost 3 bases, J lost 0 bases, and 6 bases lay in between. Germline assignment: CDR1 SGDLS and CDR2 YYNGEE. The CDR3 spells CASSAHATNEKLFF. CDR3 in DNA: TGTGCCAGCAGCGCCCACGCAACTAATGAAAAACTGTTTTTT.